The rows below give T cell receptor beta chains drawn from one sample of a study of T cell responses to AZD1222 COVID-19 vaccine. Measured with immunoSEQ multiplex PCR; TCRdb has only the in-frame clones, and not every one. Here the sample spans tens of thousands of clones, 70% to 90% being singletons. The material sequenced was peripheral blood, taken 28 days after the second AZD1222 dose. The source is an adult who received the AZD1222 COVID-19 vaccine. Each CDR3 is given with its conserved first and last residue. Fields, in order: D gene, clone size, V gene, J gene, CDR3 protein, CDR3 DNA. A D gene is named only where the DNA matches it firmly. For some rows the clone size is stated as once, few or many, or as a class when expanded; others skip it.

TRBD2,many,TRBV2,TRBJ2-3,CASSEFPGGTDTQYF,TGTGCCAGCAGTGAATTTCCGGGGGGGACAGATACGCAGTATTTT
TRBD1,-,TRBV5-3,TRBJ1-5,CARSRTGKDQPQHF,TGTGCCAGAAGCCGGACAGGGAAGGATCAGCCCCAGCATTTT
-,once,TRBV11-2,TRBJ2-7,CASSLGGSGYEQYF,TGTGCCAGCAGCTTAGGGGGTTCTGGGTACGAGCAGTACTTC
-,-,TRBV6-1,TRBJ1-2,CASSEVGKGYGYTF,TGTGCCAGCAGTGAAGTCGGGAAGGGCTATGGCTACACCTTC
-,-,TRBV19,TRBJ1-1,CASSAEGLRRTEAFF,TGTGCCAGTAGTGCGGAGGGACTCCGGAGAACTGAAGCTTTCTTT
TRBD1,-,TRBV5-1,TRBJ1-1,CASSLDPQGATEAFF,TGCGCCAGCAGCTTGGACCCACAGGGGGCCACTGAAGCTTTCTTT
-,-,TRBV19,TRBJ2-2,CASNPGSANTGELFF,TGTGCCAGTAACCCCGGGTCGGCGAACACCGGGGAGCTGTTTTTT
-,once,TRBV2,TRBJ1-2,CASSEERSGDDYTF,TGTGCCAGCAGTGAAGAACGATCGGGGGATGACTACACCTTC
-,-,TRBV2,TRBJ2-5,CASGPQNQETQYF,TGTGCCAGCGGTCCCCAGAACCAAGAGACCCAGTACTTC
-,-,TRBV5-1,TRBJ2-5,CASSPGTVPEETQYF,TGCGCCAGCAGTCCCGGGACGGTCCCCGAAGAGACCCAGTACTTC
-,-,TRBV18,TRBJ1-1,CASSPTELNTEAFF,TGTGCCAGCTCGCCGACTGAGTTGAACACTGAAGCTTTCTTT
-,-,TRBV5-4,TRBJ1-1,CASSFASDPTEAFF,TGTGCCAGCAGCTTTGCATCGGATCCCACTGAAGCTTTCTTT
-,once,TRBV5-4,TRBJ1-2,CASSLRTNYGYTF,TGTGCCAGCAGCTTAAGAACTAACTATGGCTACACCTTC
TRBD1,-,TRBV9,TRBJ1-4,CASSVDRAPNEKLFF,TGTGCCAGCAGCGTTGACAGGGCGCCTAATGAAAAACTGTTTTTT
-,-,TRBV19,TRBJ1-4,CASSPPTNEKLFF,TGTGCCAGTAGTCCACCAACTAATGAAAAACTGTTTTTT
-,once,TRBV7-9,TRBJ1-1,CASSLGTDGVAFF,TGTGCCAGCAGCTTAGGGACAGATGGGGTAGCTTTCTTT
-,-,TRBV2,TRBJ1-5,CASGGGWGQPQHF,TGTGCCAGCGGGGGAGGATGGGGCCAGCCCCAGCATTTT
TRBD2,-,TRBV5-1,TRBJ2-7,CASSLVAGSYEQYF,TGCGCCAGCAGCTTAGTAGCGGGGTCCTACGAGCAGTACTTC
-,-,TRBV6-5,TRBJ1-5,CAGKSGDLNQPQHF,TGTGCCGGCAAAAGCGGGGATCTCAATCAGCCCCAGCATTTT
-,-,TRBV20-1,TRBJ2-1,CSASQGGSYNEQFF,TGCAGTGCTAGTCAGGGGGGCTCCTACAATGAGCAGTTCTTC
-,-,TRBV14,TRBJ2-3,CASSQFFGADTQYF,TGTGCCAGCAGCCAATTTTTCGGGGCAGATACGCAGTATTTT
TRBD1,once,TRBV3-1/TRBV3-2,TRBJ1-1,CASSRQGTPEAFF,TGTGCCAGCAGCCGACAGGGTACCCCTGAAGCTTTCTTT